Each of the 3 T cell receptor beta chains below was sequenced from the same sample in a study of neurological immune-mediated disorders. MiXCR, applied by TCRdb to the 5' RACE reads, yields one record per CDR3 protein. Of 30,000 to 40,000 distinct CDR3 sequences listed, almost 7.5% were seen once; the top ten hold roughly 4.4%. Material for sequencing was PBMCs. The receptors were gathered from a woman in her forties in good health.

Many counts were recorded for this clonotype. The J gene is TRBJ2-5, the V gene TRBV29-1, with 7 positions matching TRBD1. The CDR3 sequence is 13 residues long. Trimming at V came to 4 bases and at J to 3 bases, leaving 5 bases not matched to a gene. Germline V gene sequence: CDR1 SQVTM, CDR2 ANQGSEA. The CDR3 spells CSVGGGRKETQYF. The CDR3 region has the DNA TGCAGCGTTGGAGGGGGCAGAAAAGAGACCCAGTACTTC.

There are many counts of this clonotype. This rearrangement joins TRBV6-4 to TRBJ2-1; no firm D call. Between the trimmed V and J ends, which lost 4 bases and 0 bases, there was a span of 10 bases. CDR3 length equals 15 residues. CDR1 is MRHNA and CDR2 is SNTAGT in the germline V gene. This chain's CDR3 is CASSVDPDSYNEQFF. CDR3 nucleotide sequence: TGTGCCAGCAGTGTCGATCCGGACTCCTACAATGAGCAGTTCTTC.

Ten or more counts support this clonotype. This chain links TRBV28 with TRBJ2-3; TRBD1 might be the D (5 bases). The CDR3 is made up of 12 amino acids. V lost 8 bases to trimming and J lost 11 bases, with 17 bases between them. Germline CDR1 MDHEN, CDR2 SYDVKM. CDR3 DNA: TGTGCCAGCGACACGCAGGGTCAGATGCAGTATTTT. Translation gives CASDTQGQMQYF.